This TCR beta chain was captured in a study of blood T cell repertoires in COVID-19. About the research overall: Sites in the United States, Italy and Spain provided acute and convalescent COVID-19 samples. PBMCs, B-cell-depleted T cells, or T cells provided the cDNA or gDNA that made up the material.

Recruited during active infection, patients (from Seattle) were subsequently followed longitudinally. In the study's own analysis: Amplified reference gene primers provided the basis for estimating nucleated cell counts. The assay was immunoSEQ multiplex PCR, and TCRdb's table has in-frame clones only and misses some. For V, J and clone size, that table is used; D and trimming come from the DNA. Of some 85,000 clones in the sample, about four fifths are singletons; the top ten hold roughly 6.3%. The CDR3 totals 16 residues. Germline CDR1 LNHDA, CDR2 SQIVND (reference sequence). Trimming removed 6 bases from V and 3 bases from J, with 18 bases in between.

The rearrangement uses TRBV19 and TRBJ1-5; D not resolved. The sample taken for sequencing was peripheral blood. The sequence was obtained from a man in his sixties or seventies with COVID-19, enrolled during active disease. The CDR3 region has the DNA TGTGCCAGTAGAAGTCATGAGACAACTTACAATCAGCCCCAGCATTTT. It codes for CASRSHETTYNQPQHF.